The TCR beta chain described here comes from a study of blood T cell repertoires in COVID-19. Study as a whole: Sites in the United States, Italy and Spain provided acute and convalescent COVID-19 samples. The cDNA or gDNA used as material had been derived from T cells, B-cell-depleted T cells, or PBMCs.

The V end was cut by 3 bases, the J end by 1 base, with 7 bases between. The CDR3 runs 14 residues. Per germline, CDR1 MNHNS and CDR2 SASEGT. How the authors handled the data: Amplification of reference gene primers provided the estimated nucleated cell counts. Sequencing used immunoSEQ multiplex PCR; TCRdb keeps in-frame clones, though not all of them. V, J and clone size are taken as reported in that table, and D and trimming were inferred from the DNA itself. The table shows around 200,000 clones, with about nine tenths occurring only once. The chain recombines TRBV6-1 with TRBJ2-1; a possible D gene is TRBD2 (6 bases). This TCR was sampled from a man older than 75 with acute or convalescent COVID-19. Sample: peripheral blood. This chain's CDR3 is CASSDGGSYNEQFF. The CDR3 coding sequence is TGTGCCAGCAGTGATGGGGGGTCCTACAATGAGCAGTTCTTC.